The next 18 T cell receptor beta chains were all read from a single sample in a study of shared clonotypes between healthy human individuals. Clones were sequenced by immunoSEQ multiplex PCR, and TCRdb holds only the in-frame ones, with some missing. There are approximately 2.5 million clones in the sample; 93% occur only once, and 0.36% lies in the top ten. Source material: naive CD4+ T cells from PBMCs. The sample's subset: CD45RA+ positively selected. The receptors here all came from a man between 18 and 35 years old in good health. Some clones in this sample may be carry-over from other donors' samples.

This clone was counted a few times. The rearrangement uses TRBV19 and TRBJ1-5; TRBD1 agrees at 8 bases. Losses at the gene ends were 9 bases for V and 5 bases for J; bases not matched to a gene: 6. Germline loops: CDR1 LNHDA, CDR2 SQIVND (reference sequence). The CDR3 sequence is 13 residues long. As DNA, the CDR3 is TGTGCCAGCGGTACAGGGGGGTATCAGCCCCAGCATTTT. It codes for CASGTGGYQPQHF.

This clone was picked up one time. V and J are TRBV19 and TRBJ1-5; D not resolved. The V end lost 8 bases, the J end lost 11 bases, and 19 bases lay between the germline ends. The CDR3 extends over 13 amino acids. Germline V lookup: CDR1 LNHDA, CDR2 SQIVND (reference sequence). CDR3 in amino acids: CASAPRSGKAQHF. The CDR3 DNA reads as TGTGCCAGTGCCCCCCGATCGGGTAAAGCCCAGCATTTT. The full variable domain, its missing parts supplied by reference TRBV19 and TRBJ1-5, is DGGITQSPKYLFRKEGQNVTLSCEQNLNHDAMYWYRQDPGQGLRLIYYSQIVNDFQKGDIAEGYSVSREKKESFPLTVTSAQKNPTAFYLCASAPRSGKAQHFGDGTRLSIL.

The rearrangement links TRBV6-1 to TRBJ2-1, with 9 bases aligning to TRBD2. Unmatched junction bases numbered 7, after V lost 1 base and J lost 0 bases. CDR1 and CDR2 from the germline V gene are MNHNS and SASEGT. The CDR3 loop spans 18 amino acids. The chain's CDR3 is CASSEGRYSGSSYNEQFF. The CDR3 DNA sequence: TGTGCCAGCAGTGAAGGTCGGTATAGCGGGAGCTCCTACAATGAGCAGTTCTTC.

The chain uses TRBV27 and TRBJ2-3, with D hard to call. The CDR3 runs 14 residues. V was shortened by 0 bases and J by 6 bases, with 10 bases between the two germline ends. Germline loops: CDR1 MNHEY, CDR2 SMNVEV (reference sequence). This CDR3 reads CASSLSRTSDTQYF. The CDR3 DNA sequence: TGTGCCAGCAGTTTATCGAGAACGTCCGATACGCAGTATTTT.

The chain joins TRBV7-7 to TRBJ1-2; D unresolved. The CDR3 consists of 18 residues. Trimming pared 1 base from V and 4 bases from J, leaving 22 bases between. Germline-derived CDR1 and CDR2 are SSHAT and FNYEAQ (reference sequence). The CDR3, as DNA: TGTGCCAGCAGCTTAGTAAAAAAGGGTAGCCTGCCGTCCTATGGCTACACCTTC. Translated, it gives CASSLVKKGSLPSYGYTF.

The V gene is TRBV7-2, the J gene TRBJ1-1; D might be TRBD1 (6 bases). The V end was cut by 5 bases, the J end by 0 bases, with 13 bases between. The CDR3 spans 15 residues. CDR1 is SGHTA and CDR2 is FQGNSA in the germline V gene. The CDR3 nucleotides read TGTGCCAGCAGCCACGGAACAGGGTTGAACACTGAAGCTTTCTTT. As protein: CASSHGTGLNTEAFF.

This chain links TRBV5-4 with TRBJ2-5; TRBD1 is a possible D gene (6 bases). Per the germline V gene, CDR1 is SGHNT and CDR2 is YYREEE (reference sequence). Deletions cut 4 bases from V and 4 bases from J, with 11 bases between. The CDR3 is 13 residues long. CDR3 nucleotide sequence: TGTGCCAGCAGCAAGGGGGTCGGAGAGACCCAGTACTTC. Its translation is CASSKGVGETQYF.

This chain uses TRBV9 with TRBJ2-5; D may be TRBD2 (6 bases). With 0 bases removed from V and 5 bases from J, the gap between germline ends came to 14 bases. Germline V gives CDR1 SGDLS, CDR2 YYNGEE. This CDR3 spans 15 amino acids. The CDR3 DNA follows: TGTGCCAGCAGCGTAGATAGGCGTGGAGGGGAGACCCAGTACTTC. Protein product: CASSVDRRGGETQYF.

This chain uses TRBV19 with TRBJ1-2; 9 positions agree with TRBD1. The CDR3 has 13 residues. V lost 7 bases, J lost 10 bases, and 10 bases stayed unmatched. Germline V gives CDR1 LNHDA, CDR2 SQIVND (reference sequence). The CDR3 protein is CASKPGQGFDYTF. CDR3 DNA: TGTGCCAGTAAACCGGGACAGGGCTTTGACTACACCTTC.

V usage is TRBV30 and J usage is TRBJ2-1, with TRBD2 identical over 12 bases. CDR3 size: 19 residues. V lost 5 bases, J lost 0 bases, and 14 bases stayed unmatched. Germline V CDR1 and CDR2: GTSNPN, SVGIG (reference sequence). CDR3 region: CAWGSSGTSGFSSYNEQFF. As DNA, the CDR3 is TGTGCCTGGGGATCTTCCGGGACTAGCGGGTTTAGCTCCTACAATGAGCAGTTCTTC. Full variable domain (outside the CDR3, taken from reference TRBV30 and TRBJ2-1): SQTIHQWPATLVQPVGSPLSLECTVEGTSNPNLYWYRQAAGRGLQLLFYSVGIGQISSEVPQNLSASRPQDRQFILSSKKLLLSDSGFYLCAWGSSGTSGFSSYNEQFFGPGTRLTVL.

This CDR3 is CASSRFPGQGPNEQFF. In DNA, the CDR3 is TGCGCCAGCAGCCGTTTTCCCGGACAGGGCCCCAATGAGCAGTTCTTC. The V call is TRBV5-1, the J call TRBJ2-1; TRBD1 matches 8 bases. The V gene end was trimmed by 4 bases and the J gene end by 6 bases; junction bases not matched to a gene: 12. The germline V gene encodes CDR1 SGHRS and CDR2 YFSETQ. The CDR3 sequence is 16 residues long. The entire variable domain, with the rest obtained from reference TRBV5-1 and TRBJ2-1, is as follows: KAGVTQTPRYLIKTRGQQVTLSCSPISGHRSVSWYQQTPGQGLQFLFEYFSETQRNKGNFPGRFSGRQFSNSRSEMNVSTLELGDSALYLCASSRFPGQGPNEQFFGPGTRLTVL.

The chain combines TRBV7-9 with TRBJ2-1, with 8 bases lining up with TRBD2. CDR1 is SEHNR and CDR2 is FQNEAQ in the germline V gene (reference sequence). J gave up 8 bases and V 5 bases, and 8 bases lay outside the gene matches. The CDR3 contains 14 residues. The CDR3 region has the DNA TGTGCCAGCAGCCCATGGGGTAGCGGGGATGAGCAGTTCTTC. This gives the protein CASSPWGSGDEQFF.

To note about this clone: The identical CDR3 is also encoded by other nucleotide sequences in the sample. The chain has TRBV5-1 and TRBJ1-5; D is undetermined. The CDR3 is 15 residues long. Looked up from germline, CDR1 is SGHRS and CDR2 is YFSETQ. Deletions cut 0 bases from V and 0 bases from J, with 7 bases between. The CDR3 nucleotides read TGCGCCAGCAGCTTGGAGGGCGTTAGCAATCAGCCCCAGCATTTT. Translating gives CASSLEGVSNQPQHF. The full variable domain, with the rest looked up from reference TRBV5-1 and TRBJ1-5, is KAGVTQTPRYLIKTRGQQVTLSCSPISGHRSVSWYQQTPGQGLQFLFEYFSETQRNKGNFPGRFSGRQFSNSRSEMNVSTLELGDSALYLCASSLEGVSNQPQHFGDGTRLSIL.

CDR3 coding DNA: TGTGCCAGCAGTTACGCCCGTGAAGGCCCCCAGCATTTT. The encoded protein is CASSYAREGPQHF. V and J are TRBV6-5 and TRBJ1-5; D is undetermined. V dropped 2 bases and J dropped 10 bases, with 12 bases sitting between them. Germline V lookup: CDR1 MNHEY, CDR2 SVGAGI. CDR3 length equals 13 residues.

The chain has TRBV29-1 and TRBJ1-1; D possibly corresponds to TRBD1 (5 bases). This CDR3 contains 14 residues. Germline CDR1 reads SQVTM; CDR2 reads ANQGSEA. The V gene lost 6 bases and the J gene lost 0 bases, with 14 bases spanning the gap. The chain's CDR3 is CSVAGSYVNTEAFF. As DNA, the CDR3 is TGCAGCGTGGCAGGGTCCTACGTGAACACTGAAGCTTTCTTT.

V usage is TRBV28 and J usage is TRBJ1-2; D unresolved. Germline CDR1 MDHEN, CDR2 SYDVKM. V shed 6 bases and J shed 6 bases, with 17 bases lying between them. The CDR3 sequence is 14 residues long. The DNA for the CDR3 is TGTGCCAGCAGCATCAACTCAAATTACCATGGCTACACCTTC. Its protein product is CASSINSNYHGYTF.

The rearrangement links TRBV11-2 to TRBJ2-5, with D possibly TRBD2 on 7 matching bases. CDR1 and CDR2 from the germline V gene are SGHAT and FQNNGV. The V gene lost 2 bases and the J gene lost 4 bases, with 14 bases spanning the gap. This CDR3 comprises 15 residues. The CDR3 protein is CASSLLVGGGETQYF. The CDR3 bases are TGTGCCAGCAGCTTATTGGTAGGGGGGGGAGAGACCCAGTACTTC.

Worth noting for this clone: The same CDR3 can be traced to other DNA sequences in this sample. This chain joins TRBV7-3 and TRBJ2-1; 8 bases match TRBD2. The CDR3 consists of 15 residues. The V segment lost 4 bases and the J segment 0 bases; nucleotides outside the gene matches: 2. The germline V gene encodes CDR1 SGHTA and CDR2 FQGTGA. In DNA, the CDR3 is TGTGCCAGCAGCTCCCTAGCGGGCTCCTACAATGAGCAGTTCTTC. As protein: CASSSLAGSYNEQFF.